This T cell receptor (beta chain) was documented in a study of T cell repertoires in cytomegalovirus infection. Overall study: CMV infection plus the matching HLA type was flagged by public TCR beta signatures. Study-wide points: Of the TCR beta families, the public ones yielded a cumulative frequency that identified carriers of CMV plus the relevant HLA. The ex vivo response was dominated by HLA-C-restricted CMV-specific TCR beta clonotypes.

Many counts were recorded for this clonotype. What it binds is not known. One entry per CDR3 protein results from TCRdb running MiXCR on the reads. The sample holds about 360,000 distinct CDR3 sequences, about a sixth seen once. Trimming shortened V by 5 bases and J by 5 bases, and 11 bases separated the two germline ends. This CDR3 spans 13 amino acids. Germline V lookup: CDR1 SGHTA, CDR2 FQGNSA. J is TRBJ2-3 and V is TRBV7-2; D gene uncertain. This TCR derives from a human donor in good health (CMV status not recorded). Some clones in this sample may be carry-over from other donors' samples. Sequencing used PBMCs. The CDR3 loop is CASSRNRRDTQYF. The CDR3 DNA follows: TGTGCCAGCAGCCGAAACCGGAGAGATACGCAGTATTTT.